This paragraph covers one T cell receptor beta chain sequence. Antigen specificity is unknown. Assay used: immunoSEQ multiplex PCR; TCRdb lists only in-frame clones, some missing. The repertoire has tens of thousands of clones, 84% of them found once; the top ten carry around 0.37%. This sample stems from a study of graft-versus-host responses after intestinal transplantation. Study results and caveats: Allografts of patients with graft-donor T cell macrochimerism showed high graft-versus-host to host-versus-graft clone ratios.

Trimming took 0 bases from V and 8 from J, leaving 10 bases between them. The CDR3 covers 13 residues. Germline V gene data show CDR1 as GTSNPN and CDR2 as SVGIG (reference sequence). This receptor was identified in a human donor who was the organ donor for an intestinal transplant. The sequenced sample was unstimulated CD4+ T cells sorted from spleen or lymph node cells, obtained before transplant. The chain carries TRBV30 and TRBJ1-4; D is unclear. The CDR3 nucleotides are TGTGCCTGGAGTGTATCCGCGCGGGAAAAACTGTTTTTT. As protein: CAWSVSAREKLFF.